This T cell receptor (beta chain) was obtained from a study of blood T cells in healthy people across ages. The donors, all healthy, were Caucasians living in Russia, aged roughly 6 to 100. Isolation per sample recovered at least 7 million PBMCs. Together with a sample-barcoded 5' primer, a J-beta primer mix was included in a second PCR lasting 7 to 11 cycles. Via MiXCR, TCRdb re-called the 5' RACE reads, giving one row per CDR3 protein. The table records around 1,700,000 distinct CDR3 sequences, about 28% of them present only once. Study observations and caveats: As age increased, TCR beta diversity per million T cells fell in a roughly linear fashion.

With regard to this clonotype: Its matching antigen is unknown.

This clonotype was sampled from a woman in her 30s in good health. Material: blood.

CDR3 bases: TGTGCCAGCAGTTACAGGAGCAGGGACTACGAGCAGTACTTC. Residues: CASSYRSRDYEQYF. This chain links TRBV6-6 with TRBJ2-7; D is possibly TRBD1 (5 bases). The germline gives CDR1 MNHNY, CDR2 SVGAGI (reference sequence). V lost 2 bases and J lost 3, with 11 bases in between. This CDR3 comprises 14 residues.